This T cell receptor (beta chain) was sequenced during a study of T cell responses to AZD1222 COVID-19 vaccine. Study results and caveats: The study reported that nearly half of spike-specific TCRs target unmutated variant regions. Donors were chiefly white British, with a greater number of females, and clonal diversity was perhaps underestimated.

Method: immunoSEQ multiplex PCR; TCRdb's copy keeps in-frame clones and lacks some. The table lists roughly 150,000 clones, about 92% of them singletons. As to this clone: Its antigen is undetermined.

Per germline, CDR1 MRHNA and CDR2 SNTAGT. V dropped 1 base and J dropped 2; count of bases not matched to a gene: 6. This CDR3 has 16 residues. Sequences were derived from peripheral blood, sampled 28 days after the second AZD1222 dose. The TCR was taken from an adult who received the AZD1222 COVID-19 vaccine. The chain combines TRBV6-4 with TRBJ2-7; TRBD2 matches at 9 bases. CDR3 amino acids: CASSDFPSSGAYEQYF. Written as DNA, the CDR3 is TGTGCCAGCAGTGACTTCCCCTCTAGCGGGGCCTACGAGCAGTACTTC.